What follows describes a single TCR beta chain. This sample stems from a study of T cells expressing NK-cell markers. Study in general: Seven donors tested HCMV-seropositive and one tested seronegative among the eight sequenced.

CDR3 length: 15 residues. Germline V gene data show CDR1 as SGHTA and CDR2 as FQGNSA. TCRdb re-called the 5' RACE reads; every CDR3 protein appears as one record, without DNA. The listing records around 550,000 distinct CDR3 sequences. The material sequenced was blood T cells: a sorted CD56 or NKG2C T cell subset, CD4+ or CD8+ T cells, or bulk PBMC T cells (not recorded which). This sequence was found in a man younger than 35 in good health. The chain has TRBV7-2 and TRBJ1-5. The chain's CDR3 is CASSPIRGEGQPQHF.